These 15 T cell receptor beta chains were sequenced from one sample in a study of molecular identifiers for immune sequencing clone quantification. TCRdb recomputed calls from the PCR reads with MiXCR, one row per CDR3 protein. Of about 640,000 distinct CDR3 sequences in the sample, 15% to 20% were seen once. Sequenced: naive CD8+ T cells from blood, with Jurkat cell RNA spiked in. As for subset: FACS-sorted CD8+CD4-CCR7+CD45RA+ naive T cells. The receptors here all came from a human donor in good health. Some libraries in this study had Jurkat cell RNA spiked in.

This clonotype was found many times. The J gene is TRBJ2-1, the V gene TRBV11-2; D not resolved. Germline loops: CDR1 SGHAT, CDR2 FQNNGV. The CDR3 is 12 residues long. Trimming stripped 3 bases from V and 10 bases from J, with 10 bases between. CDR3 nucleotides: TGTGCCAGCAGCTTCGCCGTCAGGGAGCAGTTCTTC. It encodes CASSFAVREQFF.

This clonotype was counted many times. CDR3 nucleotide sequence: TGTGCCAGTAGTATCGGATGGACTGGGGCCAACGTCCTGACTTTC. Translated, it gives CASSIGWTGANVLTF. This chain links TRBV19 with TRBJ2-6; unclear D gene. Trimming stripped 3 bases from V and 2 bases from J, with 8 bases between. Germline CDR1 is LNHDA and CDR2 is SQIVND (reference sequence). The CDR3 has 15 residues.

The chain's CDR3 is CASNKDRVYEQYF. In DNA, the CDR3 is TGTGCCAGCAATAAGGACAGGGTCTACGAGCAGTACTTC. The chain recombines TRBV5-4 with TRBJ2-7; the match to TRBD1 covers 8 bases. The CDR3 loop spans 13 amino acids. J was trimmed by 3 bases and V by 6 bases; bases with no gene match: 5. The germline V gene has CDR1 SGHNT and CDR2 YYREEE (reference sequence).

There are many counts of this clonotype. The chain uses TRBV4-1 and TRBJ2-1, with 10 nucleotides matching TRBD2. This CDR3 spans 17 amino acids. The V gene's germline CDR1 is MGHRA and CDR2 YSYEKL. V shed 0 bases and J 2 bases; nucleotides not matched to a gene: 4. The CDR3 here is CASSQESLAGTYNEQFF. The CDR3 nucleotides are TGCGCCAGCAGCCAAGAGTCACTAGCGGGAACCTACAATGAGCAGTTCTTC.

This sequence joins TRBV7-2 and TRBJ2-7; the D is unclear. CDR3 size: 11 residues. Germline V lookup: CDR1 SGHTA, CDR2 FQGNSA. Trimming shortened V by 2 bases and J by 10 bases, and 9 bases separated the two germline ends. The chain's CDR3 is CASSLSSDQYF. DNA of the CDR3: TGTGCCAGCAGCTTAAGCTCAGACCAGTACTTC.

This clonotype was counted only a few times. The V call is TRBV28, the J call TRBJ1-3; D is unclear. The germline V and J ends were trimmed by 8 bases and 2 bases, with 7 bases remaining between them. Germline CDR1 reads MDHEN; CDR2 reads SYDVKM. This CDR3 comprises 12 residues. DNA for the CDR3: TGTGCCAGCCTGAGCCCTGGAAACACCATATATTTT. Its translation: CASLSPGNTIYF. The full variable domain, with the rest looked up from reference TRBV28 and TRBJ1-3, is DVKVTQSSRYLVKRTGEKVFLECVQDMDHENMFWYRQDPGLGLRLIYFSYDVKMKEKGDIPEGYSVSREKKERFSLILESASTNQTSMYLCASLSPGNTIYFGEGSWLTVV.

This clonotype has ten or more counts. This chain joins TRBV5-4 and TRBJ2-7; possibly TRBD1 or TRBD2 for D (5 bases each). V was cut by 4 bases and J by 6 bases, with 8 bases left in between. CDR3 size: 11 residues. Looked up from germline, CDR1 is SGHNT and CDR2 is YYREEE (reference sequence). The CDR3 loop reads CASSEGTEQYF. In DNA form, the CDR3 reads TGTGCCAGCAGCGAGGGGACCGAGCAGTACTTC.

This clonotype was seen ten or more times. The V call is TRBV7-8, the J call TRBJ1-2, with TRBD1 matching 7 bases. The ends lost 3 bases at V and 6 bases at J; junction bases unmatched: 4. Germline assignment: CDR1 SGHVS and CDR2 FQNEAQ. The CDR3 covers 13 residues. The CDR3 nucleotides read TGTGCCAGCAGCTTGGGGACAGTTAATGGCTACACCTTC. Its translation is CASSLGTVNGYTF.

Of note for this clonotype: This clone may be a read error of a much larger clone one base away. The chain carries TRBV9 and TRBJ2-2, with 13 positions matching TRBD2. The CDR3 is 17 residues long. Per the germline V gene, CDR1 is SGDLS and CDR2 is YYNGEE. V lost 4 bases, J lost 6 bases, and 9 bases stayed unmatched. For the CDR3, the DNA is TGTGCCAGCAGCCCGGGACTAGCGGGAATGTTTGCCGGGGAGCTGTTTTTT. It codes for CASSPGLAGMFAGELFF.

This clonotype was counted many times. The chain links TRBV7-9 to TRBJ2-3; D is possibly TRBD1 (6 bases). V was cut by 4 bases and J by 0 bases, with 26 bases left in between. Germline V gives CDR1 SEHNR, CDR2 FQNEAQ (reference sequence). There are 20 residues in the CDR3. The CDR3 nucleotides are TGTGCCAGCAGCTCCCCACCCACCGGGGAAGGGGGACCTAGCACAGATACGCAGTATTTT. This codes for CASSSPPTGEGGPSTDTQYF.

This clonotype was counted a few times. In DNA, the CDR3 is TGCGCCAGCAGCCAAGATATCTCGAATGGCGAAAAACTGTTTTTT. This gives the protein CASSQDISNGEKLFF. The chain combines TRBV4-1 with TRBJ1-4; no firm D call. The CDR3 loop spans 15 amino acids. The V end was cut by 0 bases, the J end by 8 bases, with 13 bases between. Germline-derived CDR1 and CDR2 are MGHRA and YSYEKL.

Details on this clonotype: A clone one base away is much larger, so this may be a read error. V gene TRBV4-1 combines with J gene TRBJ1-5; 7 bases line up with TRBD1. V was pared by 0 bases and J by 7 bases, with 6 bases of the junction left unmatched. Germline CDR1 reads MGHRA; CDR2 reads YSYEKL. The CDR3 length is 15 residues. CDR3 residues: CASSQDEGGAQPQHF. The CDR3, as DNA: TGCGCCAGCAGCCAAGATGAAGGGGGCGCGCAGCCCCAGCATTTT.

The table lists this clonotype with many counts. The chain has TRBV9 and TRBJ2-7; D tentatively fits TRBD1 or TRBD2 (5 bases each). Between the trimmed V and J ends, which lost 3 bases and 3 bases, there was a span of 13 bases. CDR1 and CDR2 (germline): SGDLS, YYNGEE. This CDR3 is 14 amino acids long. The CDR3 loop reads CASSAGTDYYEQYF. The CDR3 DNA is TGTGCCAGCAGCGCAGGGACGGATTACTACGAGCAGTACTTC.

A remark on this clonotype: A read error is possible here, since a much larger clone lies one base away. The genes are TRBV28 and TRBJ2-5, with D perhaps matching TRBD1 (5 bases). From germline, CDR1 is MDHEN and CDR2 SYDVKM. The CDR3 spans 14 residues. CDR3 sequence reads: CANSIDRNQETQYF. The DNA of the CDR3 is TGTGCCAACAGTATCGACAGAAACCAAGAGACCCAGTACTTC.

V usage is TRBV7-9 and J usage is TRBJ2-3, with 7 bases that match TRBD1. Germline V gene lookup returns CDR1 SEHNR and CDR2 FQNEAQ (reference sequence). This CDR3 comprises 16 residues. J lost 4 bases, V lost 5 bases, and 12 bases had no gene match. The CDR3 DNA is TGTGCCAGCAGCGTGACAGGGCCCCCCGGCGCAGATACGCAGTATTTT. This sequence encodes CASSVTGPPGADTQYF.